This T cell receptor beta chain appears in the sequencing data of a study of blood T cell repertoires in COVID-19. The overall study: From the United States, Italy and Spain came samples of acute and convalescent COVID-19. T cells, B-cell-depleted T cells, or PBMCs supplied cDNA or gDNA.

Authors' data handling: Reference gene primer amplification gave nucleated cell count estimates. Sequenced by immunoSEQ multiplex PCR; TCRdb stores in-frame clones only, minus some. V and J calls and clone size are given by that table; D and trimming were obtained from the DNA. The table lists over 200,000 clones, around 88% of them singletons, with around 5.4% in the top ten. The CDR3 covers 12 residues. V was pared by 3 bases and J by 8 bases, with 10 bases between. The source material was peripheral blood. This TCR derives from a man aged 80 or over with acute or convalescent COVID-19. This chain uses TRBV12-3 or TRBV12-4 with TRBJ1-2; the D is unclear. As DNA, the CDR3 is TGTGCCAGCAGTTTCCCTGGCTGGGGCTACACCTTC. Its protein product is CASSFPGWGYTF.